This TCR beta chain was found in a study of identical twins. Notes on the study in general: Instead of following the same donors, the conclusions were based on cross-sectional statistical analysis. Carriage of fewer insertions was seen in abundant cord blood beta clonotypes, whereas memory repertoires showed none.

V was clipped by 4 bases and J by 7 bases, with 16 bases between them. CDR1 and CDR2 from the germline V gene are DFQATT and SNEGSKA (reference sequence). The CDR3 has 13 residues. A universal primer site arose from template switching, and cDNA bore unique molecular identifiers. MiXCR, applied by TCRdb to the 5' RACE reads, yields one record per CDR3 protein. This table holds about 790,000 distinct CDR3 sequences, 15% to 20% found once. Only a few counts were recorded for this clonotype. What it binds is unknown. These records were also assigned to another study, of T cells expressing NK-cell markers.

The receptor comes from a young woman in good health. The gene calls are TRBV20-1 and TRBJ1-2; D gene uncertain. The specimen sequenced was PBMCs. CDR3 in amino acids: CSAKNRQEVGYTF. The CDR3 DNA reads TGCAGTGCTAAAAATAGGCAGGAGGTTGGCTACACCTTC.